The 14 T cell receptor beta chains below come from one sample, sequenced in a study of blood T cell repertoires in COVID-19. Clones were sequenced by immunoSEQ multiplex PCR, and TCRdb holds only the in-frame ones, with some missing. The sample consists of roughly 190,000 clones, approximately 90% of them appearing once. Sequencing was carried out using peripheral blood. Every receptor here comes from a human donor in a cohort sampled during active COVID-19.

The chain combines TRBV11-2 with TRBJ1-2, with 7 bases matching TRBD1. CDR1 is SGHAT and CDR2 is FQNNGV in the germline V gene. After removal of 7 bases from V and 4 bases from J, the junction contained 6 bases not matched to a gene. The CDR3 extends over 13 amino acids. The CDR3 nucleotides are TGTGCCAGCACCAGGGGACAGATCTATGGCTACACCTTC. Protein product: CASTRGQIYGYTF.

This chain links TRBV5-8 with TRBJ1-1; 9 bases are shared with TRBD1. V was pared by 2 bases and J by 3 bases, with 8 bases of the junction left unmatched. This CDR3 is built from 16 residues. Per germline, CDR1 SGHTS and CDR2 YDEGEE. CDR3 loop: CASSFGTGFFHTEAFF. The CDR3 region has the DNA TGTGCCAGCAGCTTTGGGACAGGGTTTTTTCACACTGAAGCTTTCTTT.

The chain carries TRBV11-2 and TRBJ1-4; D remains ambiguous. The CDR3 runs 16 residues. Germline V CDR1 and CDR2: SGHAT, FQNNGV. The V end was cut by 4 bases, the J end by 5 bases, with 17 bases between. This chain's CDR3 is CASSWGRGRGNEKLFF. The CDR3 DNA is TGTGCCAGCAGCTGGGGTAGAGGCCGAGGGAATGAAAAACTGTTTTTT. Full variable domain (missing parts from reference TRBV11-2 and TRBJ1-4): EAGVAQSPRYKIIEKRQSVAFWCNPISGHATLYWYQQILGQGPKLLIQFQNNGVVDDSQLPKDRFSAERLKGVDSTLKIQPAKLEDSAVYLCASSWGRGRGNEKLFFGSGTQLSVL.

This sequence joins TRBV6-5 and TRBJ2-1, with 12 bases identical to TRBD2. The germline V gene encodes CDR1 MNHEY and CDR2 SVGAGI. V lost 5 bases, J lost 9 bases, and 5 bases stayed unmatched. CDR3 size: 14 residues. DNA of the CDR3: TGTGCCAGCAGTCCTAGCGGGGGGGCCACTGAGCAGTTCTTC. Translation: CASSPSGGATEQFF.

This clone has only one observation. The chain is built from TRBV7-2 and TRBJ2-1; 7 bases are shared with TRBD2. Trimming took 0 bases from V and 6 from J; bases not matched to a gene: 5. From germline, CDR1 is SGHTA and CDR2 FQGNSA. The CDR3 consists of 15 residues. Written as DNA, the CDR3 is TGTGCCAGCAGCTTAGCTAGCGGGCGTGGCAATGAGCAGTTCTTC. Protein: CASSLASGRGNEQFF. The full variable domain, its missing parts supplied by reference TRBV7-2 and TRBJ2-1, is GAGVSQSPSNKVTEKGKDVELRCDPISGHTALYWYRQSLGQGLEFLIYFQGNSAPDKSGLPSDRFSAERTGGSVSTLTIQRTQQEDSAVYLCASSLASGRGNEQFFGPGTRLTVL.

This clone was counted ten times or more. The chain uses TRBV4-1 and TRBJ2-3; TRBD2 matches 7 bases. This CDR3 has 14 residues. Germline loops: CDR1 MGHRA, CDR2 YSYEKL. Losses at the gene ends were 1 base for V and 6 bases for J; bases not matched to a gene: 4. CDR3 nucleotide sequence: TGCGCCAGCAGCCAAGTTCTCGGGGGGGATACGCAGTATTTT. It translates to CASSQVLGGDTQYF.

V usage is TRBV6-5 and J usage is TRBJ1-1; 7 bases fit TRBD1. The CDR3 runs to 16 residues. CDR1 and CDR2 from the germline V gene are MNHEY and SVGAGI. V gave up 4 bases and J gave up 4 bases; unmatched junction bases: 12. The chain's CDR3 is CASSSLRGLGSTEAFF. DNA for the CDR3: TGTGCCAGCAGTTCGCTCAGGGGGTTGGGAAGCACTGAAGCTTTCTTT.

V and J are TRBV18 and TRBJ1-2; 7 nucleotides line up with TRBD1. This CDR3 is 13 amino acids long. V lost 3 bases to trimming and J lost 6 bases; unmatched junction nucleotides: 4. CDR1 and CDR2 from the germline V gene are KGHSH and LQKENI. CDR3 coding DNA: TGTGCCAGCTCACCCCAGGGGGTGGATGGCTACACCTTC. Its protein product is CASSPQGVDGYTF.

This chain links TRBV5-5 with TRBJ2-3; 7 positions match TRBD2. This CDR3 is 16 amino acids long. Germline V gene sequence: CDR1 SGHKS, CDR2 YYEKEE (reference sequence). Unmatched junction bases numbered 6, after V lost 0 bases and J lost 2 bases. This CDR3 reads CASSLDAGVTTDTQYF. The CDR3 DNA reads as TGTGCCAGCAGCTTGGATGCGGGGGTGACCACAGATACGCAGTATTTT.

This chain connects TRBV7-9 to TRBJ2-1; TRBD2 aligns across 12 bases. V lost 8 bases to trimming and J lost 5 bases; unmatched junction nucleotides: 4. CDR1 and CDR2 from the germline V gene are SEHNR and FQNEAQ (reference sequence). The CDR3 loop spans 14 amino acids. For the CDR3, the DNA is TGTGCCAGCTCCGCTAGCGGGGGGGACAATGAGCAGTTCTTC. Amino acid sequence: CASSASGGDNEQFF.

V is TRBV19 and J is TRBJ2-5, with unresolved D. This CDR3 spans 14 amino acids. In germline, CDR1 is LNHDA, CDR2 SQIVND (reference sequence). V lost 0 bases and J lost 5, with 10 bases in between. CDR3 protein: CASSIDLKKETQYF. CDR3 DNA sequence: TGTGCCAGTAGTATAGATCTAAAGAAGGAGACCCAGTACTTC.

This rearrangement joins TRBV28 to TRBJ1-6, with a weak D call TRBD1 (5 bases). Germline assignment: CDR1 MDHEN and CDR2 SYDVKM. V was clipped by 8 bases and J by 4 bases, with 6 bases between them. The CDR3 loop spans 12 amino acids. This CDR3 is CASHRYNSPLHF. The CDR3 nucleotides read TGTGCCAGCCACAGGTATAATTCACCCCTCCACTTT.

This chain uses TRBV7-2 with TRBJ2-7, with no clear D. Germline V gene data show CDR1 as SGHTA and CDR2 as FQGNSA. The CDR3 is 14 amino acids. Trimming cost V 1 base and J 0 bases, with 7 bases left between them. CDR3 loop: CASSLGAPSYEQYF. Here the CDR3 DNA reads TGTGCCAGCAGCTTAGGAGCACCCTCCTACGAGCAGTACTTC.

This chain links TRBV7-8 with TRBJ1-2; D unclear. CDR1 and CDR2 (germline): SGHVS, FQNEAQ. Between the trimmed V and J ends, which lost 2 bases and 6 bases, there was a span of 16 bases. The CDR3 loop spans 15 amino acids. The CDR3 loop reads CASSLFDTTSDGYTF. CDR3 DNA: TGTGCCAGCAGCTTATTTGATACAACGTCTGATGGCTACACCTTC.